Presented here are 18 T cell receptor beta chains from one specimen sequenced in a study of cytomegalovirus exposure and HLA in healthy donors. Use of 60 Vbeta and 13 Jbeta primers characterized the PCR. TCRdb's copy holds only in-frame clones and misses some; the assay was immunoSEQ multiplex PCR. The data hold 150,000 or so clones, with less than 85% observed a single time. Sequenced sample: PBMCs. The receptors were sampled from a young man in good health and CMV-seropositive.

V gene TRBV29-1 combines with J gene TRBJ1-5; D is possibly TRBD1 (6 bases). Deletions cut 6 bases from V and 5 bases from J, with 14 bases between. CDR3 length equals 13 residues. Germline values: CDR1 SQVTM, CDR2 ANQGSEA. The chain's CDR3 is CSVAHRADQPQHF. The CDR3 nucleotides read TGCAGCGTGGCACACAGGGCGGATCAGCCCCAGCATTTT.

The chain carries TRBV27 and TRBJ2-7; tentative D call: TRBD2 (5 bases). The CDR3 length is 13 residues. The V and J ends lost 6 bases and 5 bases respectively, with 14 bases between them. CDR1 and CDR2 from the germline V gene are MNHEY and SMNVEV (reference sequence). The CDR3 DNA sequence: TGTGCCAGCAGGGAAGGGAACGGGGACGAGCAGTACTTC. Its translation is CASREGNGDEQYF.

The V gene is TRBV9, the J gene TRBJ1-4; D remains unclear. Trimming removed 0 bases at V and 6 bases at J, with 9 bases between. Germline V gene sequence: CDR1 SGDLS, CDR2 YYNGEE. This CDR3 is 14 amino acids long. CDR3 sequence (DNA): TGTGCCAGCAGCGTAGGGGGAGAGGATGAAAAACTGTTTTTT. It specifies CASSVGGEDEKLFF.

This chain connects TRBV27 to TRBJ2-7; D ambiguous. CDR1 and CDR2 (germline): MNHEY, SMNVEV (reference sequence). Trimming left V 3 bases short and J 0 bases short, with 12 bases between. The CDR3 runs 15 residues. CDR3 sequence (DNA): TGTGCCAGCAGTTTCTCGGTCGGGTACTCCTACGAGCAGTACTTC. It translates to CASSFSVGYSYEQYF.

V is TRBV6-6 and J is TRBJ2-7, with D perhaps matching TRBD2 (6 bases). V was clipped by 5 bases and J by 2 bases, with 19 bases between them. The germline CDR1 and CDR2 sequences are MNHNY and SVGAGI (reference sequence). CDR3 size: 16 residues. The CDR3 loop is CASSQSDGGRPYEQYF. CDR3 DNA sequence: TGTGCCAGCAGTCAGTCCGACGGGGGAAGACCCTACGAGCAGTACTTC.

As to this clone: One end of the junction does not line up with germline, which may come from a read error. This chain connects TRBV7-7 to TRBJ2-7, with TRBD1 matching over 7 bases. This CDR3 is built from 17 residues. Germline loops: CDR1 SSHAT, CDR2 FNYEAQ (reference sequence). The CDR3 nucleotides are TGTGCTAGCAGCTGTCCACCGACAGGGCCGACGCCCTACGAGCAGTACTTC. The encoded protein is CASSCPPTGPTPYEQYF.

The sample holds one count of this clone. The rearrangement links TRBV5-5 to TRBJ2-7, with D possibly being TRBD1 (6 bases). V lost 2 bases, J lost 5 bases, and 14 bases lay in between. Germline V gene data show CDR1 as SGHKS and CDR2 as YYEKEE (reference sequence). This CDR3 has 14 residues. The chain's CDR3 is CASSLPTGYDEQYF. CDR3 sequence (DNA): TGTGCCAGCAGCTTACCCACAGGGTACGACGAGCAGTACTTC.

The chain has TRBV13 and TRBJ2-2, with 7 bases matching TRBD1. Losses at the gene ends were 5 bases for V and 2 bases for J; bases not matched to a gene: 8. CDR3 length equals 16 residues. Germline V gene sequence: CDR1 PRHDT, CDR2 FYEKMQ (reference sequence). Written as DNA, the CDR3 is TGTGCCAGCAGCACAGTCCGGGACAGAAACACCGGGGAGCTGTTTTTT. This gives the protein CASSTVRDRNTGELFF.

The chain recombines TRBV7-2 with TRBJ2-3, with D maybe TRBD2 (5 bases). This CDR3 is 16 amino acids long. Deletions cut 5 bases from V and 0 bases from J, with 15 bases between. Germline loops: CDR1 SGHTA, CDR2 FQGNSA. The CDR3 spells CASSISRRTSTDTQYF. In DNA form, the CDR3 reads TGTGCCAGCAGCATCTCCCGGAGGACTAGCACAGATACGCAGTATTTT.

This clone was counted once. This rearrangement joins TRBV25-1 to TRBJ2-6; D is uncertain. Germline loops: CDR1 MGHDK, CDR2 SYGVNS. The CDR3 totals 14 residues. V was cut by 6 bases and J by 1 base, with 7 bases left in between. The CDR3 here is CASRAVSGANVLTF. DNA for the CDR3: TGTGCCAGCAGGGCGGTTTCTGGGGCCAACGTCCTGACTTTC.

CDR3 residues: CASSPLGPSGSYEQYF. DNA of the CDR3: TGTGCCAGCAGCCCTCTCGGACCCTCAGGGTCCTACGAGCAGTACTTC. The J gene is TRBJ2-7, the V gene TRBV27; D possibly corresponds to TRBD1 (5 bases). Germline CDR1 reads MNHEY; CDR2 reads SMNVEV (reference sequence). This CDR3 is 16 amino acids long. V was pared by 6 bases and J by 1 base, with 19 bases between.

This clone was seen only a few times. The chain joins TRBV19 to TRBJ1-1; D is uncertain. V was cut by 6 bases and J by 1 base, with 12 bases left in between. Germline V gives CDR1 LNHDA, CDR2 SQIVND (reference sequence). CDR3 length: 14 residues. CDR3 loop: CASSILYGNTEAFF. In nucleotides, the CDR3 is TGTGCCAGTAGCATTCTTTACGGGAACACTGAAGCTTTCTTT.

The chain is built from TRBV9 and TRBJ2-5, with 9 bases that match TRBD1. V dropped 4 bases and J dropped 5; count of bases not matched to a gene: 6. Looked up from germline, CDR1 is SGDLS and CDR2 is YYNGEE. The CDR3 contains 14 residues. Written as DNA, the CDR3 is TGTGCCAGCAGCACTTTTGACAGGGGGGAGACCCAGTACTTC. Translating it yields CASSTFDRGETQYF.

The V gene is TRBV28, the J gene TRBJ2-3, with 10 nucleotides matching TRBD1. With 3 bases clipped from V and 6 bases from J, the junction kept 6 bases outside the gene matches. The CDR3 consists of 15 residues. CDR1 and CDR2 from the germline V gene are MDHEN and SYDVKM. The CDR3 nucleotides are TGTGCCAGCAGTTTTAGGGGACAGGGGCTCGATACGCAGTATTTT. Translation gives CASSFRGQGLDTQYF.

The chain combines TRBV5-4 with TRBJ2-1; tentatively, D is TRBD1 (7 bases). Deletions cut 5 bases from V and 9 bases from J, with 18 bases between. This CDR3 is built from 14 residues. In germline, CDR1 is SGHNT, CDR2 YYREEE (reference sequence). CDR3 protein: CASRAGTVGGEQFF. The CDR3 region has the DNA TGTGCCAGCAGAGCTGGGACAGTGGGGGGTGAGCAGTTCTTC.

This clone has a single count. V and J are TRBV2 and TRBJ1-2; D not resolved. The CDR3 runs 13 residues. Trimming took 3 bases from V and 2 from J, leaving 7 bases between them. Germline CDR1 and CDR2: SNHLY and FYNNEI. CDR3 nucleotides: TGTGCCAGCAGTGAGGGCAGCAACTATGGCTACACCTTC. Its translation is CASSEGSNYGYTF.

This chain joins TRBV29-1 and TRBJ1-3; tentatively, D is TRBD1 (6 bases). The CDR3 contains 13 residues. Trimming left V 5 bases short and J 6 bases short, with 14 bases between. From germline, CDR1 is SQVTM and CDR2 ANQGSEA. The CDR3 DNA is TGCAGCGTTCATGCGGGGGCGGAAAACACCATATATTTT. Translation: CSVHAGAENTIYF.

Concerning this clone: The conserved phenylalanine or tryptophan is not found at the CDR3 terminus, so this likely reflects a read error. The CDR3 DNA is TGTGCCAGCAGATGGACAGGGGGCATGTACGAGCAGTACCTC. Amino acids: CASRWTGGMYEQYL. This chain connects TRBV6-5 to TRBJ2-7; 11 bases align to TRBD1. This CDR3 comprises 14 residues. Trimming cost V 6 bases and J 4 bases; bases outside gene matches: 5. The V gene's germline CDR1 is MNHEY and CDR2 SVGAGI.